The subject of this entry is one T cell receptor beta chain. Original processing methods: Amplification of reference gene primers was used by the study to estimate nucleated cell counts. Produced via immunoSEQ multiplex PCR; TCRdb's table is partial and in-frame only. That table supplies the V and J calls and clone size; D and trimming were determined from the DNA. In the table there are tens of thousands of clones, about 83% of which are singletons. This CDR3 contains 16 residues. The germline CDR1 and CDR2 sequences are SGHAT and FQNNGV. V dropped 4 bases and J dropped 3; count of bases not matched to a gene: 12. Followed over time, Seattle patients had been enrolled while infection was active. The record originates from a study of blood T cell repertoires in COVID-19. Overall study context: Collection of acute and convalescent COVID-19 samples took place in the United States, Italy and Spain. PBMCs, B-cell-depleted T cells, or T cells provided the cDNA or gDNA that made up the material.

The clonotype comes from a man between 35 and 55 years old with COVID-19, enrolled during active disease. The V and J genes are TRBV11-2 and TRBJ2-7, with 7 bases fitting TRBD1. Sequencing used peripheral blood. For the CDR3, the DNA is TGTGCCAGCAGCTCTAGCCCGGGGACAGATGGCTACGAGCAGTACTTC. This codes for CASSSSPGTDGYEQYF.